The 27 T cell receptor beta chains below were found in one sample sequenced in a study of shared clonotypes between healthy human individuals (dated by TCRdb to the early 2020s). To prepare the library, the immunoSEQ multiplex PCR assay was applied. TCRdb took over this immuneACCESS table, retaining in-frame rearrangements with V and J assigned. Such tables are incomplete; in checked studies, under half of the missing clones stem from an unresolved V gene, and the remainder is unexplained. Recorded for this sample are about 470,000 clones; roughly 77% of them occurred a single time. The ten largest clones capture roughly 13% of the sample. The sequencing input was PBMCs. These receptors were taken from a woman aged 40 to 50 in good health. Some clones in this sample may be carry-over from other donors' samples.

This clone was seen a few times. CDR3 sequence reads: CASSARQGSDTQYF. The CDR3 DNA is TGTGCCAGCAGCGCTCGACAGGGATCAGATACGCAGTATTTT. This rearrangement joins TRBV11-3 to TRBJ2-3, with 7 bases aligning to TRBD1. The CDR3 is 14 residues long. Trimming at V came to 5 bases and at J to 4 bases, leaving 6 bases not matched to a gene. Germline assignment: CDR1 SGHNT and CDR2 YENEEA.

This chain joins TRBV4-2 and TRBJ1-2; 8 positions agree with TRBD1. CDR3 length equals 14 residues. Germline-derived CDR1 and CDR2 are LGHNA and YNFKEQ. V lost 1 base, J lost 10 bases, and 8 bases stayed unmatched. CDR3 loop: CASSQGGDRLTYTF. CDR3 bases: TGTGCCAGCAGCCAAGGTGGGGACAGGTTGACCTACACCTTC.

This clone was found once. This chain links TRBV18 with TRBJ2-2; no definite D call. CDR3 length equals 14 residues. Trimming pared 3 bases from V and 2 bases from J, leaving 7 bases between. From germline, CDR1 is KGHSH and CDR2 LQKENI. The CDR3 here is CASSPATNTGELFF. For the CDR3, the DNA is TGTGCCAGCTCACCCGCGACTAACACCGGGGAGCTGTTTTTT.

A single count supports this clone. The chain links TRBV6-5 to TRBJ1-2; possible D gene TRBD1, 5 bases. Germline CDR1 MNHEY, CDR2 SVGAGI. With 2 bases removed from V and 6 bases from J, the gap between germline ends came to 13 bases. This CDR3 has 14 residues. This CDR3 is CASSYGGNQNGYTF. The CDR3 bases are TGTGCCAGCAGTTACGGGGGAAACCAGAATGGCTACACCTTC.

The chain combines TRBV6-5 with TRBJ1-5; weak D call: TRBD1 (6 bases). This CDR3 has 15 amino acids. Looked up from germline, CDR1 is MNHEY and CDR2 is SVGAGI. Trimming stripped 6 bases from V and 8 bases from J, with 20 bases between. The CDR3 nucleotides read TGTGCCAGCAGCCCCCAGCCCGGGGGCCGGGAGCCCCAGCATTTT. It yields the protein CASSPQPGGREPQHF.

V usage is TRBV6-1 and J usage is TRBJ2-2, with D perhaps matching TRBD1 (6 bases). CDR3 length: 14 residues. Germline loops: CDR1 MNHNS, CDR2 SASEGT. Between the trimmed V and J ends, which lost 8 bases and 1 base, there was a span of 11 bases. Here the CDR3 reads CASSGTRNTGELFF. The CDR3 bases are TGTGCCAGCTCCGGGACAAGGAACACCGGGGAGCTGTTTTTT.

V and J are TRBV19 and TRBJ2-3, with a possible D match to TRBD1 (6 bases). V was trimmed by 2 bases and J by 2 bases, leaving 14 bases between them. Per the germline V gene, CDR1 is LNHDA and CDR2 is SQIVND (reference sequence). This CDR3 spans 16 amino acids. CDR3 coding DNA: TGTGCCAGTAGTATATTCCAGGGGCTATCCACAGATACGCAGTATTTT. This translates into CASSIFQGLSTDTQYF.

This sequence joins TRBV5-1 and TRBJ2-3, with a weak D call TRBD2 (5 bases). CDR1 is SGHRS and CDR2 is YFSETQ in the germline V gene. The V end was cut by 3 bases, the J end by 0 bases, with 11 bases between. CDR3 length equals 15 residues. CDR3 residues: CASSYRADSTDTQYF. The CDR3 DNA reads TGCGCCAGCAGCTACAGAGCGGATAGCACAGATACGCAGTATTTT. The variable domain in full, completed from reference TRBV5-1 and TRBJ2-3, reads KAGVTQTPRYLIKTRGQQVTLSCSPISGHRSVSWYQQTPGQGLQFLFEYFSETQRNKGNFPGRFSGRQFSNSRSEMNVSTLELGDSALYLCASSYRADSTDTQYFGPGTRLTVL.

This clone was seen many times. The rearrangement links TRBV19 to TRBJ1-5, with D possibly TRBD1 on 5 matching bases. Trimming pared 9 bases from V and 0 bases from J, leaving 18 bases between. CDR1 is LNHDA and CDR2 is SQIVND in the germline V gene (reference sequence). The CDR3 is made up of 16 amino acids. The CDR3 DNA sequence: TGTGCCAGGGGGCTGGACGAGGGATATAGCAATCAGCCCCAGCATTTT. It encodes CARGLDEGYSNQPQHF.

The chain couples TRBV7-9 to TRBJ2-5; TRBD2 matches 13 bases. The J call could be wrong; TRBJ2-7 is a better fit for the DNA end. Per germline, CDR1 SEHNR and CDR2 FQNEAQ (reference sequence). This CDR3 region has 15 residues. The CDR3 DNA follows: TGTGCCAGCAGCACCCGGACTAGCGGGAGCGACGAGCAGTACTTC. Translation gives CASSTRTSGSDEQYF.

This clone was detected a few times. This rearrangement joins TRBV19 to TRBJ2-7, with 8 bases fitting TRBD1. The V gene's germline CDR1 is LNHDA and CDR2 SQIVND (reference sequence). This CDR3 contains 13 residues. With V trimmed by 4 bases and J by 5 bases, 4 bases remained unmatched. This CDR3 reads CASSKDRVDEQYF. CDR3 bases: TGTGCCAGTAGTAAGGACAGGGTAGACGAGCAGTACTTC. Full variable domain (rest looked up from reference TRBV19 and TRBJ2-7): DGGITQSPKYLFRKEGQNVTLSCEQNLNHDAMYWYRQDPGQGLRLIYYSQIVNDFQKGDIAEGYSVSREKKESFPLTVTSAQKNPTAFYLCASSKDRVDEQYFGPGTRLTVT.

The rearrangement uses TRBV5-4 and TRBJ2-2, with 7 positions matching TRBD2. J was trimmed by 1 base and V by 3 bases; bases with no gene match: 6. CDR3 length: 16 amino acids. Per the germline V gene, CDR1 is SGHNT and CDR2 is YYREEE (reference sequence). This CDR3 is CASSSPSGGNTGELFF. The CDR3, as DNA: TGTGCCAGCAGCTCTCCTAGCGGAGGGAACACCGGGGAGCTGTTTTTT.

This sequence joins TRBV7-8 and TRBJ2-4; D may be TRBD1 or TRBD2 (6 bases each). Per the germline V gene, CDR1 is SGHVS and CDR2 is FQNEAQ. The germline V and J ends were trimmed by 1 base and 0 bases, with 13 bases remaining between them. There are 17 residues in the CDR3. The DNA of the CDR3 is TGTGCCAGCAGCTTAGATGGGGGGCCGCTAGCCAAAAACATTCAGTACTTC. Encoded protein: CASSLDGGPLAKNIQYF.

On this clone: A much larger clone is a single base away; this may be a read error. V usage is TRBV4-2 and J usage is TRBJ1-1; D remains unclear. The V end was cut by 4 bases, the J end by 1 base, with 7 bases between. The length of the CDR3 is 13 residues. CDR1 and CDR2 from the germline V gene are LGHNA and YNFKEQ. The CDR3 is CASSPWGNTEAFF. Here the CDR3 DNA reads TGTGCCAGCAGCCCCTGGGGGAACACTGAAGCTTTCTTT.

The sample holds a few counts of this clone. The CDR3 DNA sequence: TGCAGCGTTGAAAGGGGGAATGGGCAGCCCCAGCATTTT. This codes for CSVERGNGQPQHF. The rearrangement uses TRBV29-1 and TRBJ1-5; the D gene is possibly TRBD1 (6 bases). Germline V gene lookup returns CDR1 SQVTM and CDR2 ANQGSEA. The V end lost 2 bases, the J end lost 7 bases, and 12 bases lay between the germline ends. This CDR3 is 13 amino acids long.

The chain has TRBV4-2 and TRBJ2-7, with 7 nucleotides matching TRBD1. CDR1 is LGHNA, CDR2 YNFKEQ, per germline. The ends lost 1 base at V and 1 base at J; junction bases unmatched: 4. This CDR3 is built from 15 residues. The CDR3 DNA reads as TGTGCCAGCAGCCAAGGGGGGACAGCTTCCTACGAGCAGTACTTC. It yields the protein CASSQGGTASYEQYF.

The CDR3 region has the DNA TGTGCCAGCAGCTTCTCCTTAGCGGGAGCATCGTATTTT. Residues: CASSFSLAGASYF. The rearrangement uses TRBV7-9 and TRBJ2-3, with 9 positions matching TRBD2. Germline lookup yields CDR1 SEHNR and CDR2 FQNEAQ (reference sequence). This CDR3 has 13 residues. V shed 3 bases and J 14 bases; nucleotides not matched to a gene: 9. The whole variable domain, remainder taken from reference TRBV7-9 and TRBJ2-3, is DTGVSQNPRHKITKRGQNVTFRCDPISEHNRLYWYRQTLGQGPEFLTYFQNEAQLEKSRLLSDRFSAERPKGSFSTLEIQRTEQGDSAMYLCASSFSLAGASYFGPGTRLTVL.

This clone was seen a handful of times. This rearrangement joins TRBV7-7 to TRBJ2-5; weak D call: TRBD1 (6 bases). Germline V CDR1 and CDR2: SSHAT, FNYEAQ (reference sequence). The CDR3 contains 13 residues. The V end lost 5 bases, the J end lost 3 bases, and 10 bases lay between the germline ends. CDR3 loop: CASSKQGKETQYF. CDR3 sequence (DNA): TGTGCCAGCAGCAAACAGGGAAAAGAGACCCAGTACTTC.

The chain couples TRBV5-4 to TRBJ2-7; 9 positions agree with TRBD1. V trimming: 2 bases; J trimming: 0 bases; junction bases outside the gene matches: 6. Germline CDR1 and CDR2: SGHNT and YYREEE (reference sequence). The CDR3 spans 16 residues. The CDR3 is CASSFAGTGISYEQYF. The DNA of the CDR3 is TGTGCCAGCAGCTTTGCCGGGACAGGGATCTCCTACGAGCAGTACTTC.

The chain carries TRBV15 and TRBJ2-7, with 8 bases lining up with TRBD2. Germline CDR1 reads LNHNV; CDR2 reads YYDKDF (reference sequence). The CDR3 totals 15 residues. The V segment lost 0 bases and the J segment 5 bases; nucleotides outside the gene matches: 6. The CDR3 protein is CATSRDQAGGDEQYF. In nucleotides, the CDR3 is TGTGCCACCAGCAGAGATCAGGCGGGGGGCGACGAGCAGTACTTC.

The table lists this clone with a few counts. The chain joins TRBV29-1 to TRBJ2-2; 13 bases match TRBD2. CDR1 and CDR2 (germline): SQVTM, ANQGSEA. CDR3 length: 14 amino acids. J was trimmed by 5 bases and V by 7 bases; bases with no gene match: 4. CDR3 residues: CSGETSGRTGELFF. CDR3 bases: TGCAGCGGGGAGACTAGCGGGAGGACCGGGGAGCTGTTTTTT.

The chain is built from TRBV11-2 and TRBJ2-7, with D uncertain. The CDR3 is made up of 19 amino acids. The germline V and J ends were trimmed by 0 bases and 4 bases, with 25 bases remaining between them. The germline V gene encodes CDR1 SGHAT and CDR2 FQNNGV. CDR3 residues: CASSLDEWQTLGSRYEQYF. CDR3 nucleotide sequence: TGTGCCAGCAGCTTAGATGAATGGCAGACGCTTGGATCTCGTTACGAGCAGTACTTC.

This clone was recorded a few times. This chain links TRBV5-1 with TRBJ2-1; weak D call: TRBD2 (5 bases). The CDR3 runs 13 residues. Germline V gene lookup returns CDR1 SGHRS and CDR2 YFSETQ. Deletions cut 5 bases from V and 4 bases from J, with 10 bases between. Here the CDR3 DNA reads TGCGCCAGCAGTTGGCGGACTTACAATGAGCAGTTCTTC. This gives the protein CASSWRTYNEQFF.

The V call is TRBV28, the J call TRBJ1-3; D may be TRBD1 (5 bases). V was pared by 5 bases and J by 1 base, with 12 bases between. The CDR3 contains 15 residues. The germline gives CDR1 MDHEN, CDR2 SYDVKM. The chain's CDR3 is CASSTMGGSGNTIYF. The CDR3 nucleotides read TGTGCCAGCAGTACTATGGGGGGGTCTGGAAACACCATATATTTT. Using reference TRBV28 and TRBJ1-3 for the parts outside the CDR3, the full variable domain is DVKVTQSSRYLVKRTGEKVFLECVQDMDHENMFWYRQDPGLGLRLIYFSYDVKMKEKGDIPEGYSVSREKKERFSLILESASTNQTSMYLCASSTMGGSGNTIYFGEGSWLTVV.

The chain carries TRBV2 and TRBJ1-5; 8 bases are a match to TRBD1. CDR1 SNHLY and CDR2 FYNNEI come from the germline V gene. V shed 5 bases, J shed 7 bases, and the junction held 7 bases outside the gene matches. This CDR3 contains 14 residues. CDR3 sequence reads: CASSTSGGGQPQHF. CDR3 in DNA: TGTGCCAGCAGTACATCAGGGGGCGGCCAGCCCCAGCATTTT. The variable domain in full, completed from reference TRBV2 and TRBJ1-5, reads EPEVTQTPSHQVTQMGQEVILRCVPISNHLYFYWYRQILGQKVEFLVSFYNNEISEKSEIFDDQFSVERPDGSNFTLKIRSTKLEDSAMYFCASSTSGGGQPQHFGDGTRLSIL.

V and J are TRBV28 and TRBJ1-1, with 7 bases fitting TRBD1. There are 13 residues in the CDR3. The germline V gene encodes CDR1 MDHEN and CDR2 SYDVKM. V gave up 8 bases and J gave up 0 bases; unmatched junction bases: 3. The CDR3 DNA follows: TGTGCCAGCCAGGACAGGCTGAACACTGAAGCTTTCTTT. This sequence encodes CASQDRLNTEAFF.

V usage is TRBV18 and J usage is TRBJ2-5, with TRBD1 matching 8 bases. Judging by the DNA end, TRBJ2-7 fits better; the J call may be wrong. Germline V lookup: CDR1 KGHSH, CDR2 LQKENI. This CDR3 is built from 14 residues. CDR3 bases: TGTGCCAGCAAACGGGACAGGACGTCCTACGAGCAGTACTTC. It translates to CASKRDRTSYEQYF.